This T cell receptor (delta chain) was identified during a study of DNA immune sequencing with unique molecular identifiers (dated by TCRdb to 2019 to 2021). About the full investigation: Using immunomagnetic cell separation, gammadelta T cells were enriched from buffy coats, and the genomic DNA of these cells was sequenced. Fluorescence-activated cell sorting was used to enrich gammadelta T cells from the PBMC of nine to ten healthy people. To compare enriched and non-enriched samples, roughly 0.1 ug of enriched gammadelta T-cell DNA and 1 ug of non-enriched PBMC DNA were sequenced. The study developed and validated an ultrasensitive DNA-based TRD repertoire sequencing method using PCR-introduced unique molecular identifiers. Validation of the method was performed on synthetic reference molecules and on blood samples from healthy individuals. All donors were healthy individuals, and approximately nine of the donors were profiled using sorted gammadelta T cells from peripheral blood.

Points on this clone: There is no known antigen for this receptor. At one end the junction does not follow the germline gene, possibly because of a read error.

General findings and caveats noted by the study authors: Among clonotypes from healthy donors, the most common TRD rearrangement was TRDV2 paired with TRDJ1. Healthy donors differed in TRD repertoire diversity, and several donors were highly oligoclonal, meaning the top 5 clonotypes made up more than half of productive molecules. Novel TRD sequences not targeted by the primers cannot be detected by the primer-based approach.

The receptor library was made with multiplex PCR. A 32-plex assay, with primers for all 8 TRDV and 4 TRDJ genes spanning the CDR3, was used to amplify the genomic DNA. During 2 to 3 cycles of barcoding PCR, a 12-nucleotide UMI was attached, and a second PCR using Illumina adapter primers followed. Libraries were purified with AMPure XP beads and quality-checked on a Fragment Analyzer with the HS NGS Fragment kit. An Illumina MiniSeq mid-output kit with roughly 20% PhiX and 150 cycles of paired-end reads was used for sequencing. The study's own analysis went as follows. MIGEC version 1.2.9 was used to process reads, grouping reads by UMI and building error-corrected consensus sequences. Post-processing used modified VDJtools version 1.2.1 scripts and the tcR R package. The public reads were reprocessed by TCRdb using CATT, and rows of matching DNA were later combined. TCRdb, not the original authors, processed these V and J calls. The sample table holds around 710 delta-chain clones, of which over 20% were seen once. The top ten hold roughly 46% of the sample.

From a lookup of the germline V gene, CDR1 and CDR2 are GEAIGNYY and EKD. There are 22 amino acids in the CDR3, from cysteine to phenylalanine inclusive. Left in the record is the CDR3 DNA by itself, 66 bases read in frame from the first base. This clonotype originated in a human donor in good health. Recombination linked TRDV2 to TRDJ1; 7 middle bases align to TRDD3. Sequenced: gamma-delta T cells enriched from blood buffy coat, or unenriched PBMCs (not recorded which). The CDR3 reads as follows: CACETLHVGRVLGPRDTDNLIF. The nucleotides read TGTGCCTGTGAAACCCTCCACGTGGGCCGGGTACTGGGGCCCAGAGACACCGATAATCTCATCTTT.